The rows below give T cell receptor beta chains drawn from one sample of a study of blood T cell repertoires in COVID-19. Produced via immunoSEQ multiplex PCR; TCRdb's table is partial and in-frame only. The top ten clones hold about 39% of a sample with some 150,000 clones, around four fifths of them seen once. The specimen was peripheral blood. The receptors here all came from a human donor in a cohort sampled during active COVID-19. Both conserved end residues are part of each CDR3. A D gene is named only where the DNA matches it firmly. Clone size is given for some rows only: seen once, a few or many times, or a class if the clone is expanded.

TRBV15	TRBD1	TRBJ1-5	.	TGTGCCACCAGCAGATCAGCTGGACAGGGGGCGCCGGTTGGCAATCAGCCCCAGCATTTT	CATSRSAGQGAPVGNQPQHF
TRBV7-8	.	TRBJ1-1	.	TGTGCCAGCAGCTTAGTTGGGAGGAAACCTGAAGCTTTCTTT	CASSLVGRKPEAFF
TRBV24-1	TRBD2	TRBJ2-1	.	TGTGCCACCAGTGATTTATTGGGACTAGCGGGGGGAATTTCCTACAATGAGCAGTTCTTC	CATSDLLGLAGGISYNEQFF
TRBV13	.	TRBJ1-5	once	TGTGCCAGCAGCTTAGATCGTGTGCAGCCCCAGCATTTT	CASSLDRVQPQHF
TRBV6-5	.	TRBJ1-2	.	TGTGCCAGCAGTAAGAGTACCAGGGATGGCTACACCTTC	CASSKSTRDGYTF
TRBV7-2	.	TRBJ2-2	.	TGTGCCAGCAGCCCAAGGGCGAGGGCCGGGGAGCTGTTTTTT	CASSPRARAGELFF
TRBV5-4	.	TRBJ1-4	.	TGTGCCAGCAGCTTGGGGGGCACTAATGAAAAACTGTTTTTT	CASSLGGTNEKLFF
TRBV9	.	TRBJ2-3	.	TGTGCCAGCAGCGTAGTTGTATGGACTTCCACAGATACGCAGTATTTT	CASSVVVWTSTDTQYF
TRBV11-2	.	TRBJ1-1	.	TGTGCCAGCAGCCCCGCCGGGCCAGGGACTGAAGCTTTCTTT	CASSPAGPGTEAFF
TRBV14	.	TRBJ1-2	.	TGTGCCAGCAGCCCCGCAGGGTATGGCTACACCTTC	CASSPAGYGYTF
TRBV3-1/TRBV3-2	TRBD1	TRBJ1-3	.	TGTGCCAGCAGAGACACAGGGGCGTCCTCTGGAAACACCATATATTTT	CASRDTGASSGNTIYF
TRBV10-3	.	TRBJ1-2	.	TGTGCCATCAGTGAGGGCAGACTCAACTATGGCTACACCTTC	CAISEGRLNYGYTF
TRBV18	.	TRBJ2-5	.	TGTGCCAGCTCATTCAACACAGGGAGTAAGAAAGAGACCCAGTACTTC	CASSFNTGSKKETQYF
TRBV24-1	.	TRBJ2-2	.	TGTGCCACGGCGGGGACTTCGGGTACCGGGGAGCTGTTTTTT	CATAGTSGTGELFF
TRBV7-9	.	TRBJ1-1	.	TGTGCCAGCAGCTTAAACAGGGCGGGGAACACTGAAGCTTTCTTT	CASSLNRAGNTEAFF
TRBV4-1	.	TRBJ2-1	.	TGCGCCAGCAGCCCAGGCGGGTTCAGCTCCTACAATGAGCAGTTCTTC	CASSPGGFSSYNEQFF
TRBV29-1	TRBD1	TRBJ1-4	once	TGCAGCGTGCGGGACAGCACCGCAACTAATGAAAAACTGTTTTTT	CSVRDSTATNEKLFF
TRBV18	.	TRBJ1-5	once	TGTGCCAGCTCACCAGGGAGGGAGCCCCAGCATTTT	CASSPGREPQHF
TRBV18	TRBD1	TRBJ1-2	.	TGTGCCAGCTCACGGGACAGAACCCCTTCTGGCTATGGCTACACCTTC	CASSRDRTPSGYGYTF
TRBV4-3	.	TRBJ2-1	.	TGCGCCAGCAGCCGTGGGCGGGGAACCTACAATGAGCAGTTCTTC	CASSRGRGTYNEQFF
TRBV9	.	TRBJ2-2	.	TGTGCCAGCAGCCCGTTAGAAACGAACACCGGGGAGCTGTTTTTT	CASSPLETNTGELFF
TRBV2	.	TRBJ1-6	.	TGTGCCAGCCCCCCTGGCCCCGGGCCCCTCCACTTT	CASPPGPGPLHF
TRBV7-8	.	TRBJ2-1	.	TGTGCCAGCAGCCCGCGGGTCGTAGGGTGGGAGCAGTTCTTC	CASSPRVVGWEQFF
TRBV12-3/TRBV12-4	.	TRBJ2-7	.	TGTGCCAGCAGTTTTTCCCTCGGGTACGAGCAGTACTTC	CASSFSLGYEQYF
TRBV14	TRBD1	TRBJ2-7	.	TGTGCCAGCAGCCAAGGAGGACAGGGGCTATACGAGCAGTACTTC	CASSQGGQGLYEQYF
TRBV5-5	TRBD2	TRBJ2-7	.	TGTGCCAGCAGCTTGCGGGGACTAGAGATCGAGCAGTACTTC	CASSLRGLEIEQYF
TRBV27	TRBD2	TRBJ2-2	.	TGTGCCAGCAGTTTCAGACTAGCGGGGGGGATCACCGGGGAGCTGTTTTTT	CASSFRLAGGITGELFF
TRBV7-8	.	TRBJ1-2	.	TGTGCCAGCAGCGTAACAGGGTCCGGCTATGGCTACACCTTC	CASSVTGSGYGYTF
TRBV5-1	.	TRBJ1-4	.	TGCGCCAGCAGCTTGGCGGGGAGTGATGAAAAACTGTTTTTT	CASSLAGSDEKLFF
TRBV7-2	.	TRBJ2-2	.	TGTGCCAGCAGCTTAGGATGGTCAGGGTTCAGCACCGGGGAGCTGTTTTTT	CASSLGWSGFSTGELFF
TRBV6-5	.	TRBJ1-1	few	TGTGCCAGCACCCGAGGGAAGAACACTGAAGCTTTCTTT	CASTRGKNTEAFF
TRBV30	TRBD1	TRBJ2-7	.	TGTGCCTGGAGGGACACCGGGACAGGGGTGTACGAGCAGTACTTC	CAWRDTGTGVYEQYF
TRBV15	.	TRBJ1-2	.	TGTGCCACCACCCAACCCCGCCTACAGGGAGAAGATGGCTACACCTTC	CATTQPRLQGEDGYTF
TRBV5-1	.	TRBJ1-1	.	TGCGCCAGCGCCACAGGGTCTAACACTGAAGCTTTCTTT	CASATGSNTEAFF
TRBV5-1	.	TRBJ2-7	.	TGCGCCAGCAGCCAACACAGAACCTACGAGCAGTACTTC	CASSQHRTYEQYF
TRBV6-2/TRBV6-3	.	TRBJ1-5	once	TGTGCCAGCAGTTACTCAGCCCTTCAGCCCCAGCATTTT	CASSYSALQPQHF
TRBV29-1	TRBD1	TRBJ2-1	.	TGCAGCGTTTATCCCGGGACAGGTAGCTCCTACAATGAGCAGTTCTTC	CSVYPGTGSSYNEQFF
TRBV9	TRBD1	TRBJ2-7	.	TGTGCCAGCAGCGCGGGGGGACAGGGGTACGAGCAGTACTTC	CASSAGGQGYEQYF
TRBV27	.	TRBJ2-5	.	TGTGCCAGCAGTTTATCCCGAACTCAAGAGACCCAGTACTTC	CASSLSRTQETQYF
TRBV25-1	.	TRBJ2-7	.	TGTGCCAGCAGGGAGGGTAGTTACGAGCAGTACTTC	CASREGSYEQYF
TRBV7-9	.	TRBJ1-2	.	TGCGCCTCTGGGGGGGAGAACTATGGCTACACCTTC	CASGGENYGYTF
TRBV24-1	TRBD1	TRBJ2-3	few	TGTGCCACCAGTGATGCCGGGACAGGGCGAAACACAGATACGCAGTATTTT	CATSDAGTGRNTDTQYF
TRBV7-9	.	TRBJ1-1	.	TGTGCCAGCAGCTCGACAGCGATCCGTTTGAACACTGAAGCTTTCTTT	CASSSTAIRLNTEAFF
TRBV5-5	TRBD1	TRBJ2-2	.	TGTGCCAGCAGAGTCGGGACAGGGGACACCGGGGAGCTGTTTTTT	CASRVGTGDTGELFF
TRBV27	.	TRBJ1-2	.	TGTGCCAGCAGTTTAAAGGCAGGGGTGGGCGGCGGATATGGCTACACCTTC	CASSLKAGVGGGYGYTF
TRBV7-9	.	TRBJ2-5	.	TGTGCCAGCAGCTTAGTCGGATCCGGGGAGACCCAGTACTTC	CASSLVGSGETQYF
TRBV6-5	.	TRBJ1-2	.	TGTGCCAGCATTGTACAGGGTGCTAGTAACTATGGCTACACCTTC	CASIVQGASNYGYTF
TRBV10-3	.	TRBJ2-2	.	TGTGCCATCAGTGGGACTAACACCGGGGAGCTGTTTTTT	CAISGTNTGELFF